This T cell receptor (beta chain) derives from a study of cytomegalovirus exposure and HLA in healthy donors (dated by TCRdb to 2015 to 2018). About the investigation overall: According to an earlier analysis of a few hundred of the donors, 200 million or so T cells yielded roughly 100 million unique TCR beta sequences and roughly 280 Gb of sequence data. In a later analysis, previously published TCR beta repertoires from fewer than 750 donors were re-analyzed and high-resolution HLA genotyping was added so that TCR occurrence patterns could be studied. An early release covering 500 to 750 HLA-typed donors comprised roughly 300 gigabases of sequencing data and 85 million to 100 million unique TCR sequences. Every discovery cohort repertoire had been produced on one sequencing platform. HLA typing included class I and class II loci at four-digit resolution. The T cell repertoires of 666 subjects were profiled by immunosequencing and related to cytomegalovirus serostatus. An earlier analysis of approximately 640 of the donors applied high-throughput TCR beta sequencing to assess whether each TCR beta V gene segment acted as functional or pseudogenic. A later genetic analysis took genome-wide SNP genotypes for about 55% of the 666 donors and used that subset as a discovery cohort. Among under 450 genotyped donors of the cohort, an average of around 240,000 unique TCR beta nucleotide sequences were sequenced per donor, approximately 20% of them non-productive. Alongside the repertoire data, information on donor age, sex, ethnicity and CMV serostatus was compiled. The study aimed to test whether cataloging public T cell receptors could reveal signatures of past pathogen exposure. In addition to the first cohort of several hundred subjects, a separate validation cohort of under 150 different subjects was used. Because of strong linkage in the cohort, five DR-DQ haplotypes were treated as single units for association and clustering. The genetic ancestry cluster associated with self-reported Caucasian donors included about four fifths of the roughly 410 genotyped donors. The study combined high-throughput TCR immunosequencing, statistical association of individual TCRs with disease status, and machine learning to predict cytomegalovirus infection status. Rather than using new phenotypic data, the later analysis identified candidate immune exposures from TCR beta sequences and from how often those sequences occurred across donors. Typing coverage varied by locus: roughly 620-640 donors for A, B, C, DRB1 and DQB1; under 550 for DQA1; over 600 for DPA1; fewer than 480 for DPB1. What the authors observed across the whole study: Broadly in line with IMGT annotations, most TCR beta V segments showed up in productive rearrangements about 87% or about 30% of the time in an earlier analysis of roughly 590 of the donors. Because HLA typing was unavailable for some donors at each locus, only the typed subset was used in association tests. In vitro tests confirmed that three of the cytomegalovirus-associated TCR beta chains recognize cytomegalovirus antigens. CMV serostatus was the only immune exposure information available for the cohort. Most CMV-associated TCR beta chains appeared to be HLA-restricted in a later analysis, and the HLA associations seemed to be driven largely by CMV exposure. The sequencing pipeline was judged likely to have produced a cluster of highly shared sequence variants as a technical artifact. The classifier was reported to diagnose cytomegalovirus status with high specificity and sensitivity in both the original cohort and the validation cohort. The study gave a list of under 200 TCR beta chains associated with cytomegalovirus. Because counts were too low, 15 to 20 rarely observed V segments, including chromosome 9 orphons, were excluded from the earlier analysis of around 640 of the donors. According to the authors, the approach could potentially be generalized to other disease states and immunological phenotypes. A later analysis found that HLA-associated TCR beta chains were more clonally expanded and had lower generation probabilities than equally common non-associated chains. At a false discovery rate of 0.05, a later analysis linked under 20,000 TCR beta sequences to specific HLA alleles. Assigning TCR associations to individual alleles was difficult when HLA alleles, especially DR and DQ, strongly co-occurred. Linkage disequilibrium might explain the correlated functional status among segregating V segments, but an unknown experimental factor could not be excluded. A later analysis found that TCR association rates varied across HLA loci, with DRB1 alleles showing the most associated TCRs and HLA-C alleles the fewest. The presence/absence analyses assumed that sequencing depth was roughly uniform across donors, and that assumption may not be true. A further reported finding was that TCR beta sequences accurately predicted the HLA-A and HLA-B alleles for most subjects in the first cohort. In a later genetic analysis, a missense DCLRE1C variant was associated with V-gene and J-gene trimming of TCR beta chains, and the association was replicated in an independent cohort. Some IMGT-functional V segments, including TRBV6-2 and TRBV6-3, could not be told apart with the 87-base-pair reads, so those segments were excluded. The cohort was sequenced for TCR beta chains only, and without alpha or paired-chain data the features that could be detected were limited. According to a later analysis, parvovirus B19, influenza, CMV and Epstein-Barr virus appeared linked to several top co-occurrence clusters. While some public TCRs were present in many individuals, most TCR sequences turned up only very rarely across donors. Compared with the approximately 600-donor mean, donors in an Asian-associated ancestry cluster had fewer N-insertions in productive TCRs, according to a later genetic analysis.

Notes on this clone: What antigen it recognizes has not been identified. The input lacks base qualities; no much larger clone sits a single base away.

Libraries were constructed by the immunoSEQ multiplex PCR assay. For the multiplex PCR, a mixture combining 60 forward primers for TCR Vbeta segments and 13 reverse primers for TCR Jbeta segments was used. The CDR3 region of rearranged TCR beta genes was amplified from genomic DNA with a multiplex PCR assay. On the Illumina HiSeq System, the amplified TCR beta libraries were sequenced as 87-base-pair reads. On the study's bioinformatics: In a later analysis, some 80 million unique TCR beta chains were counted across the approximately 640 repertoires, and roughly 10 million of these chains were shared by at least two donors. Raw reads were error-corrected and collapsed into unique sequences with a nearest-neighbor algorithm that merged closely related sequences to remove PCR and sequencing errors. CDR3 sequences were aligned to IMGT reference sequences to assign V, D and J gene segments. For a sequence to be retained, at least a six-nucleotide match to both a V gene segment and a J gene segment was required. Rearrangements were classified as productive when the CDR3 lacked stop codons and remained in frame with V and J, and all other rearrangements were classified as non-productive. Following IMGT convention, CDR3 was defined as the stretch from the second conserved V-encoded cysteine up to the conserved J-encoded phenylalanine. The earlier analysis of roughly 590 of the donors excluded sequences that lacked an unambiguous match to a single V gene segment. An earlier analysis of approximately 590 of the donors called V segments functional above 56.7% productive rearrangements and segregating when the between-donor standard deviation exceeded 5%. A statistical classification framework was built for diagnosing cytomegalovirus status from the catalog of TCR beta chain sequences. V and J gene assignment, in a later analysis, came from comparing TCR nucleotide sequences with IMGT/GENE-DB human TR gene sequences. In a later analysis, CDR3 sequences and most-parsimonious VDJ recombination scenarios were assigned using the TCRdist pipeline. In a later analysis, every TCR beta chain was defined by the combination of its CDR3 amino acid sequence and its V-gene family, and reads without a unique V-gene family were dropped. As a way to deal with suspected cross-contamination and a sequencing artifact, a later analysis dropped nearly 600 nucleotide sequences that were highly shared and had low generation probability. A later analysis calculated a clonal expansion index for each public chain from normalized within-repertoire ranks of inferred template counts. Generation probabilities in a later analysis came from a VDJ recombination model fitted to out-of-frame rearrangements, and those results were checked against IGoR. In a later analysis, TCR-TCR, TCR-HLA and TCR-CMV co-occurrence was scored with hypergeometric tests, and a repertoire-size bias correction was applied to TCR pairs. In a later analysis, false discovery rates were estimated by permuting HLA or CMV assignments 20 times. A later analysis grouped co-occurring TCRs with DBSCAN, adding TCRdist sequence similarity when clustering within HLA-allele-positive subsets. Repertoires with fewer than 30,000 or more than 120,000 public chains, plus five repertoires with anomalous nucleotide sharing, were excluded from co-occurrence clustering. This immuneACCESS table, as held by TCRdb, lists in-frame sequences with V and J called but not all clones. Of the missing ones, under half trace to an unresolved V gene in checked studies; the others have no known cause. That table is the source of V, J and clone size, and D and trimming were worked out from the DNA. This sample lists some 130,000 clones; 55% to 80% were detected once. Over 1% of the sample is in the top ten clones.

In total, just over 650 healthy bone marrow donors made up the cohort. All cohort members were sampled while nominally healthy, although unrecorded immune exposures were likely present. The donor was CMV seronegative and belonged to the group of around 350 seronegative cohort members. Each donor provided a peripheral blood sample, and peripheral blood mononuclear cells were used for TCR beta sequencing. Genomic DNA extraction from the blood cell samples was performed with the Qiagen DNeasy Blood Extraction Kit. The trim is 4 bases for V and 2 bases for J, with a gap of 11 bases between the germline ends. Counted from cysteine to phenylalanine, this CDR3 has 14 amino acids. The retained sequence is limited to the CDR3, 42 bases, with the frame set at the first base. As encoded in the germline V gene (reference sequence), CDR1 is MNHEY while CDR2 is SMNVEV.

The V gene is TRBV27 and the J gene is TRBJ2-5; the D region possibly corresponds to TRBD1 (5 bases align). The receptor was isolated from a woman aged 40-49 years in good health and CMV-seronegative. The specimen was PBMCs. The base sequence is TGTGCCAGCAGTTCAATCGACAGTCAAGAGACCCAGTACTTC. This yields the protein CASSSIDSQETQYF.